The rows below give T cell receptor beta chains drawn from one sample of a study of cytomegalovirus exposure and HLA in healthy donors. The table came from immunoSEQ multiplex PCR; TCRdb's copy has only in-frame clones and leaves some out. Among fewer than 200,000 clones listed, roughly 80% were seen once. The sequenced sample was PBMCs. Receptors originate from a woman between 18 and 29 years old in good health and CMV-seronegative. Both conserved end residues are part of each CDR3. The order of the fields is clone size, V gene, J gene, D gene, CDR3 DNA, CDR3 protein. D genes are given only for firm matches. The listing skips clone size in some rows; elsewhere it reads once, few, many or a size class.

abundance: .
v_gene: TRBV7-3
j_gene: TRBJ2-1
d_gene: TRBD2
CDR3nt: TGTGCCAGCAGCTTAGGGGCGGGAGGGCAGAATGAGCAGTTCTTC
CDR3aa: CASSLGAGGQNEQFF

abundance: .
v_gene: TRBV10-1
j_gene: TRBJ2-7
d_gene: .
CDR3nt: TGCGCCAGCCCCGTCTTCTACGAGCAGTACTTC
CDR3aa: CASPVFYEQYF

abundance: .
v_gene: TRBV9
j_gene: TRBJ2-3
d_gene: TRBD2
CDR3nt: TGTGCCAGCAGCGTAGATCTAGCGGTCACAGATACGCAGTATTTT
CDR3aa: CASSVDLAVTDTQYF

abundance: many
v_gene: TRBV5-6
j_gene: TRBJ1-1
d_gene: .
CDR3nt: TGTGCCAGCAGCGTGGGCGGGCGGGCTGAAGCTTTCTTT
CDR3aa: CASSVGGRAEAFF

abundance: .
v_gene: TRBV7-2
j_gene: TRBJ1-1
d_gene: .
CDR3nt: TGTGCCAGCAGCGACTTGGGCACTGAAGCTTTCTTT
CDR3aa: CASSDLGTEAFF

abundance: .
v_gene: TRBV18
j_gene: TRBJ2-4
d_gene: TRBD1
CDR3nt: TGTGCCAGCTCATCTGCGACAGGGACGGACGCCCTTTTC
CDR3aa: CASSSATGTDALF

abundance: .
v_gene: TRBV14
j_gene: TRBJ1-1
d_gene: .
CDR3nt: TGTGCCAGCAGCCGCGCTTTAAACACTGAAGCTTTCTTT
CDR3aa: CASSRALNTEAFF

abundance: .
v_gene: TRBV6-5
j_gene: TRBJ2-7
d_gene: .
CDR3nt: TGTGCCAGCGGGCAGGGTCCTGTTGAGCAGTACTTC
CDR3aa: CASGQGPVEQYF

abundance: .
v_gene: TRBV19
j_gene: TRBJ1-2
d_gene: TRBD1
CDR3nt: TGTGCCAGTAGTTCGACAGGGGGCTATGGCTACACCTTC
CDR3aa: CASSSTGGYGYTF

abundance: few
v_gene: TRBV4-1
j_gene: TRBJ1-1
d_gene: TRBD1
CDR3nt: TGCGCCAGCAGCCATTTTCAGGGGGACACTGAAGCTTTCTTT
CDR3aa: CASSHFQGDTEAFF

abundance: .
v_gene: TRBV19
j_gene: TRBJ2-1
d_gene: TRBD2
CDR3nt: TGTGCCAGTAACCTAGCGGGATTTGTAACCTACAATGAGCAGTTCTTC
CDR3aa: CASNLAGFVTYNEQFF

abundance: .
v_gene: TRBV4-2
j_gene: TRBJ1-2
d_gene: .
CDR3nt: TGTGCCAGCAGCCAAACAGCCCCAAACAACTATGGCTACACCTTC
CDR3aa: CASSQTAPNNYGYTF

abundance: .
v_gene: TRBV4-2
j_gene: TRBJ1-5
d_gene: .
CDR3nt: TGTGCCAGCAGCCAAGAAAGCGATCAGCCCCAGCATTTT
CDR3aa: CASSQESDQPQHF

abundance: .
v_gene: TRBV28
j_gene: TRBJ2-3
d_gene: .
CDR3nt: TGTGCCAGTTCCCTCAGAGATACGCAGTATTTT
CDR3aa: CASSLRDTQYF

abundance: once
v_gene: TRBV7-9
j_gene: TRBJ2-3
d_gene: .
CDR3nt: TGTGCCAGCAGCTTTCCTCCAGGGGGGAACACAGATACGCAGTATTTT
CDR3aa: CASSFPPGGNTDTQYF

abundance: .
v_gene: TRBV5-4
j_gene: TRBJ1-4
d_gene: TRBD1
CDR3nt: TGTGCCAGCAGCTGGGCCGGACAGGGGGCGAGGCTGTTTTTT
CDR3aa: CASSWAGQGARLFF

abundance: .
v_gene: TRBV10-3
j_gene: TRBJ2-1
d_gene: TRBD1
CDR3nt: TGTGCCATCAGCGAGACAGGGTCTCGCGATGAGCAGTTCTTC
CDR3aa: CAISETGSRDEQFF

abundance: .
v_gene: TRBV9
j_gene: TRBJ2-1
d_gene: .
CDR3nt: TGTGCCAGCAGCGTAGGCGTTGAGCAGTTCTTC
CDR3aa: CASSVGVEQFF

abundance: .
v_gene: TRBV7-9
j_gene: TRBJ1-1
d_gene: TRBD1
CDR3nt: TGTTCCAGCAGCACGGGACAGATGAACACTGAAGCTTTCTTT
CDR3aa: CSSSTGQMNTEAFF

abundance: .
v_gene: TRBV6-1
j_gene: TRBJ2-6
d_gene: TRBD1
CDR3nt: TGTGCCAGCAGGGAAGAGGGACAGGGTTACTCTGGGGCCAACGTCCTGACTTTC
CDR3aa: CASREEGQGYSGANVLTF

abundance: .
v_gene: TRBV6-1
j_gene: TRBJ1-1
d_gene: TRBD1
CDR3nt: TGTGCCAGCAGTGCCAAGGGGGCTGGGAACACTGAAGCTTTCTTT
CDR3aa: CASSAKGAGNTEAFF

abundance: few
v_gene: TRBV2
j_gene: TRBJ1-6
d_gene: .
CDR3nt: TGTGCCAGCAGTGCGAGCCAAGTTAATTCACCCCTCCACTTT
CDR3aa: CASSASQVNSPLHF

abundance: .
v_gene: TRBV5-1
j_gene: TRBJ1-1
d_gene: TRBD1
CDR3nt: TGCGCCAGCAGCTTGGTTAGGACAGGGGACACTGAAGCTTTCTTT
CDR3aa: CASSLVRTGDTEAFF

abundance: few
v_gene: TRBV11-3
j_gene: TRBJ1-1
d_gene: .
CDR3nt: TGTGCCAGCAGCAGCGTCATGAACACTGAAGCTTTCTTT
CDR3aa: CASSSVMNTEAFF

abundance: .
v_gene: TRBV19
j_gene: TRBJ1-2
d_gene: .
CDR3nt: TGTGCCAGTAGTAAGGAAAGCGGTAACTATGGCTACACCTTC
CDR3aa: CASSKESGNYGYTF

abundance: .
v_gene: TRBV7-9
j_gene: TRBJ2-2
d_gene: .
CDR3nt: TGTGCCAGCAGCTTACGAGGGAACGCGAACACCGGGGAGCTGTTTTTT
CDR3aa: CASSLRGNANTGELFF

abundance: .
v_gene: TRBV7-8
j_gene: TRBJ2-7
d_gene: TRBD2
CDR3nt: TGTGCCAGCAGCCCTGGACTAGCGGAATACGAGCAGTACTTC
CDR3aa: CASSPGLAEYEQYF

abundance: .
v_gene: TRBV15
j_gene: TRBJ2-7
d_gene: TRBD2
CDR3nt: TGTGCCACCAGCAGAGGACTAGCGGGAGACTCCTACGAGCAGTACTTC
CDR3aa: CATSRGLAGDSYEQYF

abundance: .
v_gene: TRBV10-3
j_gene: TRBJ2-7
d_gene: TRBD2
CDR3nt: TGTGCCATCAGTGAGTCTGGGACTAGTGGTTACGAGCAGTACTTC
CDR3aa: CAISESGTSGYEQYF

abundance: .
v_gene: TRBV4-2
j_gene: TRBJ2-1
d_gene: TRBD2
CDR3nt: TGTGCCAGCAGCCAAGATTTTGCAGCGGGAGAGGTTATGGGTGAGCAGTTCTTC
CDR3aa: CASSQDFAAGEVMGEQFF

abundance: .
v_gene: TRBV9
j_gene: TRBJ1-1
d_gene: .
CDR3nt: TGTGCCAGCAGCGTAGAGGGGGACACTGAAGCTTTCTTT
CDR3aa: CASSVEGDTEAFF